This T cell receptor (beta chain) was recorded in a study of identical twins. Study-level points and caveats: Cross-sectional statistical analysis was relied on for the conclusions, without the same donors being followed. Alpha sequences that were out-of-frame and twin-shared showed an excess of low generation probability.

Unique molecular identifiers were present on the cDNA, and a universal primer site came from template switching. TCRdb called the 5' RACE reads again in MiXCR, with one record for every CDR3 protein. The sample carries approximately 500,000 distinct CDR3 sequences, approximately 14% recorded once. Germline CDR1 is SGHTA and CDR2 is FQGTGA. The CDR3 extends over 16 amino acids. Trimming took 5 bases from V and 5 from J; bases not matched to a gene: 9. Notes on this clonotype: Its specificity is unknown.

The same data also contributed to another study, on yellow fever vaccine responses in identical twins.

The sequence was collected from a young woman in good health. Material: CD4+ T cells sorted from blood. V and J are TRBV7-3 and TRBJ2-3; 11 bases agree with TRBD2. As DNA, the CDR3 is TGTGCCAGCAGCCCCGGGGTAGCGGGAGGGCAAGATACGCAGTATTTT. The encoded protein is CASSPGVAGGQDTQYF.